The source of this T cell receptor (beta chain) is a study of T-cell reconstitution after alpha-beta-depleted transplantation in children. Overall study findings and caveats: Some patients' high day-60 TCRbeta diversity was attributed to recipient cells surviving conditioning. Reportedly, roughly two months post-transplant, alpha-beta T cells arose from several hundred expanded graft clones. A year had passed since transplant, and T-cell counts and diversity by then came mostly from newly produced T cells.

Unique molecular identifiers were incorporated when the TCRbeta library was constructed. MiXCR, applied by TCRdb to the PCR reads, yields one record per CDR3 protein. This table has some 120,000 distinct CDR3 sequences, about 23% appearing once. This clonotype was picked up many times. What it recognizes is unknown. The ends were cut back, 3 bases at V and 0 bases at J, with 6 bases in the middle. The length of the CDR3 is 13 residues. CDR1 and CDR2 from the germline V gene are DFQATT and SNEGSKA (reference sequence). The TCR was taken from a male patient aged 2-15 years who had a stem cell transplant for chronic granulomatous disease, so the T cells may come from the graft donor. The chain combines TRBV20-1 with TRBJ2-1, with TRBD2 as a possible D gene (6 bases). The sequences come from PBMCs, mostly from graft donor cells, collected 180 days after TCRalphabeta/CD19-depleted stem cell transplant. The CDR3 sequence is CSARTSSYNEQFF. The CDR3, as DNA: TGCAGTGCTAGGACTAGCTCCTACAATGAGCAGTTCTTC.